This entry lists 20 T cell receptor beta chains sequenced from one sample in a study of T cell responses to AZD1222 COVID-19 vaccine. Here immunoSEQ multiplex PCR was the method, and the copy in TCRdb shows in-frame clones only, minus some. Here the sample spans about 90,000 clones, roughly 90% being singletons. Sequences were derived from peripheral blood, sampled on day 0 of AZD1222 vaccination. All receptors come from an adult in good health.

The J gene is TRBJ2-1, the V gene TRBV29-1, with TRBD2 as a possible D gene (5 bases). V was cut by 5 bases and J by 0 bases, with 14 bases left in between. CDR1 and CDR2 from the germline V gene are SQVTM and ANQGSEA. CDR3 length equals 15 residues. The CDR3 spells CSVPSGTSSYNEQFF. The CDR3 DNA reads as TGCAGCGTTCCGAGCGGTACAAGCTCCTACAATGAGCAGTTCTTC.

The rearrangement links TRBV12-3 or TRBV12-4 to TRBJ2-1; no reliable D call. The CDR3 consists of 12 residues. V lost 8 bases to trimming and J lost 1 base, with 6 bases between them. The CDR3, as DNA: TGTGCCAGCGGTGATTCCTACAATGAGCAGTTCTTC. It translates to CASGDSYNEQFF.

The gene calls are TRBV7-9 and TRBJ2-7; possible D gene TRBD2, 6 bases. The germline V gene encodes CDR1 SEHNR and CDR2 FQNEAQ (reference sequence). The CDR3 runs 12 residues. Trimming shortened V by 11 bases and J by 5 bases, and 16 bases separated the two germline ends. The CDR3 region is CAGGYEGNEQYF. The CDR3 DNA reads as TGTGCCGGAGGGTATGAGGGAAACGAGCAGTACTTC.

V usage is TRBV5-4 and J usage is TRBJ2-5; D uncertain. The length of the CDR3 is 15 residues. The V gene lost 5 bases and the J gene lost 3 bases, with 17 bases spanning the gap. CDR1 is SGHNT and CDR2 is YYREEE in the germline V gene (reference sequence). The CDR3 DNA is TGTGCCAGCAGACGCGGTATGTTGCCCGAAGAGACCCAGTACTTC. Translated: CASRRGMLPEETQYF.

This clone was seen a handful of times. V is TRBV9 and J is TRBJ2-7; D might be TRBD1 or TRBD2, each matching 5 bases. CDR1 is SGDLS, CDR2 YYNGEE, per germline. This CDR3 contains 15 residues. V gave up 2 bases and J gave up 6 bases, with 18 bases separating them. CDR3 loop: CASSVRGVAPGEQYF. The CDR3 DNA follows: TGTGCCAGCAGCGTCCGAGGGGTGGCCCCGGGCGAGCAGTACTTC.

The chain carries TRBV5-1 and TRBJ2-1; no definite D call. Germline CDR1 SGHRS, CDR2 YFSETQ. V shed 4 bases and J shed 7 bases, with 18 bases lying between them. The CDR3 has 15 residues. CDR3 in amino acids: CASSEENSSWNEQFF. CDR3 in DNA: TGCGCCAGCAGCGAGGAAAACAGCTCCTGGAATGAGCAGTTCTTC. Full variable domain (rest looked up from reference TRBV5-1 and TRBJ2-1): KAGVTQTPRYLIKTRGQQVTLSCSPISGHRSVSWYQQTPGQGLQFLFEYFSETQRNKGNFPGRFSGRQFSNSRSEMNVSTLELGDSALYLCASSEENSSWNEQFFGPGTRLTVL.

For the CDR3, the DNA is TGCGCCAGCAGCTCGGGACTAGCGGGAGGGCCTGTGGAGCAGTTCTTC. Its translation: CASSSGLAGGPVEQFF. This chain joins TRBV5-1 and TRBJ2-1, with 16 bases matching TRBD2. This CDR3 is built from 16 residues. Per germline, CDR1 SGHRS and CDR2 YFSETQ. V was pared by 3 bases and J by 10 bases, with 7 bases of the junction left unmatched. Full variable domain (missing parts from reference TRBV5-1 and TRBJ2-1): KAGVTQTPRYLIKTRGQQVTLSCSPISGHRSVSWYQQTPGQGLQFLFEYFSETQRNKGNFPGRFSGRQFSNSRSEMNVSTLELGDSALYLCASSSGLAGGPVEQFFGPGTRLTVL.

The genes are TRBV27 and TRBJ1-5; tentatively, D is TRBD1 (5 bases). Germline assignment: CDR1 MNHEY and CDR2 SMNVEV (reference sequence). The CDR3 length is 14 residues. Deletions cut 5 bases from V and 8 bases from J, with 16 bases between. CDR3: CASSPRDGYEPQHF. In DNA form, the CDR3 reads TGTGCCAGCAGTCCCCGGGACGGCTACGAGCCCCAGCATTTT.

The chain joins TRBV7-7 to TRBJ2-1, with TRBD2 identical over 10 bases. CDR1 is SSHAT, CDR2 FNYEAQ, per germline (reference sequence). The CDR3 totals 17 residues. With 2 bases clipped from V and 7 bases from J, the junction kept 11 bases outside the gene matches. The CDR3 DNA is TGTGCCAGCAGCTTAACCCCCCGGGCTAGCGGGAGTAATGAGCAGTTCTTC. Protein product: CASSLTPRASGSNEQFF. Full variable domain (missing parts from reference TRBV7-7 and TRBJ2-1): GAGVSQSPRYKVTKRGQDVTLRCDPISSHATLYWYQQALGQGPEFLTYFNYEAQPDKSGLPSDRFSAERPEGSISTLTIQRTEQRDSAMYRCASSLTPRASGSNEQFFGPGTRLTVL.

The genes are TRBV30 and TRBJ2-1; D possibly corresponds to TRBD2 (6 bases). Germline-derived CDR1 and CDR2 are GTSNPN and SVGIG (reference sequence). Trimming removed 0 bases at V and 6 bases at J, with 18 bases between. This CDR3 is 16 amino acids long. The CDR3 sequence is CAWSVRLTGDGNEQFF. The CDR3 region has the DNA TGTGCCTGGAGTGTACGACTAACGGGAGATGGCAATGAGCAGTTCTTC.

V is TRBV14 and J is TRBJ1-6; TRBD1 is a possible D gene (6 bases). The CDR3 consists of 15 residues. V shed 4 bases and J shed 7 bases, with 14 bases lying between them. Germline loops: CDR1 SGHDN, CDR2 FVKESK. The CDR3 loop reads CASSPSRGGNSPLHF. The CDR3 coding sequence is TGTGCCAGCAGCCCCAGCCGGGGGGGCAATTCACCCCTCCACTTT.

The J gene is TRBJ2-1, the V gene TRBV15, with D unclear. The CDR3 has 15 residues. Germline V gene sequence: CDR1 LNHNV, CDR2 YYDKDF (reference sequence). V was clipped by 3 bases and J by 0 bases, with 9 bases between them. The CDR3 DNA follows: TGTGCCACCAGCAGCGTACAGAGCTCCTACAATGAGCAGTTCTTC. It yields the protein CATSSVQSSYNEQFF.

V usage is TRBV6-5 and J usage is TRBJ1-1, with no clear D. CDR1 is MNHEY, CDR2 SVGAGI, per germline. The length of the CDR3 is 13 residues. V lost 7 bases and J 3 bases, leaving 12 bases between the germline ends. The CDR3 spells CASIIDGDTEAFF. Written as DNA, the CDR3 is TGTGCCAGCATTATAGATGGGGACACTGAAGCTTTCTTT.

The chain carries TRBV7-2 and TRBJ1-2; the match to TRBD1 covers 7 bases. The CDR3 runs to 15 residues. CDR1 and CDR2 (germline): SGHTA, FQGNSA. Germline trimming cut 6 bases from V and 4 bases from J; bases unmatched to any gene: 11. The CDR3 region is CASSPAGTAAYGYTF. CDR3 coding DNA: TGTGCCAGCAGTCCAGCCGGGACAGCTGCCTATGGCTACACCTTC.

V usage is TRBV15 and J usage is TRBJ2-5; tentative D call: TRBD2 (6 bases). The V end lost 0 bases, the J end lost 1 base, and 9 bases lay between the germline ends. This CDR3 spans 15 amino acids. Germline CDR1 is LNHNV and CDR2 is YYDKDF (reference sequence). CDR3 loop: CATSREGGSQETQYF. DNA for the CDR3: TGTGCCACCAGCAGAGAAGGAGGGAGCCAAGAGACCCAGTACTTC.

This clone was found once. V usage is TRBV18 and J usage is TRBJ2-5, with 7 bases matching TRBD2. The CDR3 contains 12 residues. Unmatched junction bases numbered 0, after V lost 4 bases and J lost 4 bases. Germline V CDR1 and CDR2: KGHSH, LQKENI. The CDR3 coding sequence is TGTGCCAGCTCACTAGCGGGAGAGACCCAGTACTTC. Protein sequence: CASSLAGETQYF.

The rearrangement joins TRBV9 to TRBJ1-6, with 9 bases aligning to TRBD1. The ends lost 0 bases at V and 7 bases at J; junction bases unmatched: 2. The V gene's germline CDR1 is SGDLS and CDR2 YYNGEE. CDR3 size: 15 residues. CDR3 nucleotide sequence: TGTGCCAGCAGCGTAGGGGACAGGGCAAATTCACCCCTCCACTTT. Translating it yields CASSVGDRANSPLHF.

The chain is built from TRBV28 and TRBJ1-2, with TRBD1 identical over 9 bases. This CDR3 has 15 amino acids. The germline gives CDR1 MDHEN, CDR2 SYDVKM. Unmatched junction bases numbered 9, after V lost 5 bases and J lost 5 bases. In DNA form, the CDR3 reads TGTGCCAGCAGTGAACCGGGACAGGGTCTGTATGGCTACACCTTC. This gives the protein CASSEPGQGLYGYTF.

CDR3 coding DNA: TGTGCCAGCTCACCACCGGGGGGGGCGAGGACCTACGAGCAGTACTTC. Translation gives CASSPPGGARTYEQYF. The V gene is TRBV18, the J gene TRBJ2-7, with D tentatively TRBD2 (7 bases). Germline CDR1 is KGHSH and CDR2 is LQKENI. With 0 bases removed from V and 2 bases from J, the gap between germline ends came to 14 bases. The CDR3 runs 16 residues.

The gene calls are TRBV6-5 and TRBJ2-5; D is unresolved. The CDR3 runs to 14 residues. Trimming pared 6 bases from V and 4 bases from J, leaving 15 bases between. Looked up from germline, CDR1 is MNHEY and CDR2 is SVGAGI. CDR3 coding DNA: TGTGCCAGCAGGCCCCTCAGGTGGGGAGAGACCCAGTACTTC. Translating gives CASRPLRWGETQYF.